This T cell receptor beta chain emerged from a study of CXCR3-negative and CXCR3-positive naive CD8 T cells (dated by TCRdb to between 2018 and 2020). Notes on the research overall: In total, some 130 million TRB reads were obtained, corresponding to roughly 1.5 +/- 0.3 million reads per library. The diversity and physicochemical repertoire analyses included 11 donors pooled from two independent experiments. The TRBV-TRBJ cluster analysis covered naive subsets from several donors and memory cells from 3 donors.

The paper's findings and limits, for the study overall: Within the same donor, TRBV-TRBJ usage looked similar between naive CXCR3-negative and CXCR3-positive cells, but memory cells had distinct patterns. Because surface CD5, which is linked to self-reactivity in mice, was comparable between the naive subsets, TCR interaction strength was also inferred from the physicochemical properties of TRB CDR3s. Compared with CXCR3-negative naive cells, CXCR3-positive naive cells had TRB CDR3s with higher hydrophobicity (lower Kidera factor 4), lower energy, and higher strength and volume indices. Repertoire diversity was comparably high in both naive subsets but much lower in memory CD8+ T cells. Freshly isolated PBMCs were used for most assays because CXCR3 expression partially decreased after cryopreservation.

There are 15 amino acids in the CDR3, from cysteine to phenylalanine inclusive. The record lacks a DNA sequence. Looking up the germline V gene (reference sequence) yields CDR1 SEHNR and CDR2 FQNEAQ. About this clonotype itself: Its antigen remains unidentified.

Sequencing relied on a NextSeq 550. The Human TCR Profiling Kit (MiLaboratory) was used to make UMI-labeled 5' RACE TRB cDNA libraries. cDNA synthesis used the entire amount of extracted RNA, and PCR amplification then used the entire amount of cDNA produced. The libraries were made side by side, with each library going through the same number of PCR cycles. In the original analysis: With a requirement of at least two reads per UMI, MIGEC and MiXCR extracted about 52,000 +/- 9,100 unique UMI-labeled TRB cDNA molecules per library. An average of roughly 40,000 +/- 10,000 functional in-frame TRB CDR3 nucleotide clonotypes without stop codons was found per library. After downsampling to 5000 UMI-labeled TRB molecules per sample, diversity metrics, including normalized Shannon-Wiener and Chao1, were computed in VDJtools. Clonotype-size-weighted physicochemical properties of the central five CDR3 residues (interaction energy, strength, volume and Kidera factor 4) were computed in VDJtools. The reads, reprocessed by TCRdb, yield one row per CDR3 protein sequence and no DNA. Clone size and V and J calls follow TCRdb, not the original study. This sample's table contains around 84,000 distinct CDR3 sequences. The ten largest clones add up to approximately 0.82% of the sample.

For every CD8+ T cell subset, approximately 300,000 cells were flow-sorted straight into RLT lysis buffer, and each subset was sorted in triplicate. Naive CD8+ T cells were defined stringently as CD45RO-CCR7+CD27+CD95- to exclude memory contaminants. Standard density gradient centrifugation was used to isolate peripheral blood mononuclear cells from buffy coats. Naive CXCR3-negative and CXCR3-positive CD8+ T cells were flow-sorted on a FACSAria III. An RNeasy Mini Kit was used to extract total RNA from the sorted cells. The sample was naive CXCR3+ CD8+ T cells from blood. The cell subset or site tag for this specimen amounts to: CD45RO-CCR7+CD27+CD95- naive CD8+ T cells expressing CXCR3 (TNR3+). The sequence links TRBV7-9 to TRBJ1-1; TCRdb indicates TRBD1, and absent DNA this call remains unverified. The clonotype comes from a human donor in good health. Some clones in this sample may be carry-over from other donors' samples. The CDR3 amino acid sequence is: CASSNPDSQNTEAFF.